The 12 T cell receptor beta chains listed next were all sequenced from one sample in a study of T cell clonality in common variable immunodeficiency. Study results and limitations: Common variable immunodeficiency TCR beta sequences reportedly had fewer deletions and N-nucleotide insertions.

TCRdb's table, derived via immunoSEQ multiplex PCR, lists solely in-frame clones and lacks some. The profile covers fewer than 20,000 clones, none occurring a single time. For these receptors, no antigen is known. The sample taken for sequencing was peripheral blood mononuclear cells. These receptors originate from a human donor with common variable immunodeficiency.

This clone was counted at least ten times. Read sequence stops 3 residues before the CDR3 end, and the germline J gene provides the missing end. The chain carries TRBV5-1 and TRBJ2-2; tentatively, D is TRBD1 or TRBD2 (6 bases each). The CDR3 is 16 residues long. Germline CDR1 is SGHRS and CDR2 is YFSETQ. V lost 5 bases and J 0 bases, leaving 14 bases between the germline ends. The CDR3 spells CASRRRDIANTGELFF. The sequenced CDR3 bases are TGCGCCAGCAGACGGAGGGACATCGCGAACACCGGGGAG. Full variable domain (missing parts from reference TRBV5-1 and TRBJ2-2): KAGVTQTPRYLIKTRGQQVTLSCSPISGHRSVSWYQQTPGQGLQFLFEYFSETQRNKGNFPGRFSGRQFSNSRSEMNVSTLELGDSALYLCASRRRDIANTGELFFGEGSRLTVL.

This clone has a handful of counts. At one of its ends the junction is not consistent with the germline gene, which may arise from a read error. The sequenced fragment ends 3 residues before the CDR3 boundary, so the rest is inferred from the germline J gene. This chain links TRBV7-7 with TRBJ2-5; the D is unclear. This CDR3 is 15 amino acids long. Germline V gene lookup returns CDR1 SSHAT and CDR2 FNYEAQ (reference sequence). The CDR3 is CASSFSSEYQETQYF. The CDR3 DNA, read in part, is TGTGCTAGCAGCTTTTCCTCAGAGTACCAAGAGACC.

This clone was observed many times. The read terminates 3 residues before the CDR3 end, so the remaining end is supplied by the germline J gene. V usage is TRBV27 and J usage is TRBJ1-6; possibly TRBD1 for D (5 bases). Germline values: CDR1 MNHEY, CDR2 SMNVEV (reference sequence). This CDR3 is 13 amino acids long. V lost 8 bases and J lost 9, with 14 bases in between. Partial CDR3 DNA: TGTGCCAGCGGGCCCAGGGAAGCTTCACCC. Encoded protein: CASGPREASP. The entire CDR3 protein is CASGPREASPLHF.

This clone was picked up a small number of times. The CDR3 goes on 3 residues after the read ends, and that part is filled in from the germline J gene. The genes are TRBV19 and TRBJ2-1, with 10 bases matching TRBD2. With V trimmed by 5 bases and J by 5 bases, 6 bases remained unmatched. Germline assignment: CDR1 LNHDA and CDR2 SQIVND (reference sequence). CDR3 length: 15 amino acids. The CDR3 reads CASSFRLAGHNEQFF. The covered CDR3 bases are TGTGCCAGTAGTTTCCGACTAGCGGGCCACAATGAG.

There are many counts of this clone. The read terminates 3 residues before the CDR3 end, so the remaining end is supplied by the germline J gene. The rearrangement uses TRBV18 and TRBJ2-2, with D maybe TRBD1 (6 bases). The CDR3 sequence is 14 residues long. With 4 bases removed from V and 3 bases from J, the gap between germline ends came to 9 bases. Germline assignment: CDR1 KGHSH and CDR2 LQKENI. The CDR3 loop is CASSLRTDTGELFF. The CDR3 bases that were read are TGTGCCAGCTCACTTCGGACAGACACCGGGGAG.

There are many counts of this clone. The observed sequence ends 3 residues before the CDR3 terminus, with the missing tail filled in from the germline J gene. The genes are TRBV13 and TRBJ2-1; 11 nucleotides match TRBD1. The V gene's germline CDR1 is PRHDT and CDR2 FYEKMQ (reference sequence). With V trimmed by 4 bases and J by 7 bases, 9 bases remained unmatched. The CDR3 loop spans 16 amino acids. Here the CDR3 reads CASSSGSGQGANEQFF. CDR3 DNA (partial): TGTGCCAGCAGCTCCGGCTCCGGACAGGGGGCGAATGAG.

The table lists this clone with a few counts. The CDR3 end lies 3 residues beyond the end of the read and is filled in from the germline J gene. The rearrangement joins TRBV10-3 to TRBJ2-7; 9 positions match TRBD2. CDR3 length equals 13 residues. With V trimmed by 5 bases and J by 5 bases, 4 bases remained unmatched. CDR1 ENHRY and CDR2 SYGVKD come from the germline V gene. The CDR3 is CAISKGLADEQYF. The DNA read from the CDR3 is TGTGCCATCAGTAAGGGACTAGCAGACGAG.

Worth noting for this clone: Read sequence stops 3 residues before the CDR3 end, and the germline J gene provides the missing end. This chain connects TRBV2 to TRBJ2-3; 8 bases are a match to TRBD2. The trim removed 4 bases at V and 2 bases at J, leaving 11 bases unmatched. This CDR3 has 17 amino acids. In germline, CDR1 is SNHLY, CDR2 FYNNEI. The sequenced part of the CDR3 DNA is TGTGCCAGCAGTGTCGGATCGGGGGGGCGACACACAGATACG. Translating gives CASSVGSGGRHTDT. The entire CDR3 is CASSVGSGGRHTDTQYF.

In the case of this clone: The CDR3 end is not reached by the read, which stops 3 residues before it; the germline J gene fills it in. The J gene is TRBJ1-2, the V gene TRBV19; 9 bases line up with TRBD1. The CDR3 consists of 12 residues. Germline CDR1 reads LNHDA; CDR2 reads SQIVND (reference sequence). The CDR3 region is CASSMGQGSYTF. The covered CDR3 bases are TGTGCCAGTAGTATGGGACAGGGAAGC.

On this clone itself: The read gets to within 3 residues of the CDR3 end, and the germline J gene fills in the rest. The rearrangement links TRBV19 to TRBJ2-2; 10 bases are shared with TRBD1. The junction had 10 bases not matched to a gene; V was cut back by 9 bases and J by 6 bases. From germline, CDR1 is LNHDA and CDR2 SQIVND (reference sequence). The CDR3 length is 15 residues. CDR3 DNA (partial): TGTGCCAGCCACCGACAGGGGGCGGGGGCCGGGGAG. Translated: CASHRQGAGAGE. The whole CDR3 protein is CASHRQGAGAGELFF.

This clone was seen a few times. The CDR3 is cut off 3 residues early in the read; its end comes from the germline J gene. The rearrangement uses TRBV13 and TRBJ2-5, with 16 nucleotides matching TRBD2. Germline assignment: CDR1 PRHDT and CDR2 FYEKMQ (reference sequence). The CDR3 is 17 amino acids. V was pared by 5 bases and J by 4 bases, with 7 bases of the junction left unmatched. The CDR3 protein is CASSPGLAGGWGETQYF. CDR3 bases read: TGTGCCAGCAGCCCGGGACTAGCGGGAGGGTGGGGAGAGACC.

The sample holds a few counts of this clone. The CDR3 goes on 3 residues after the read ends, and that part is filled in from the germline J gene. The chain links TRBV6-2 or TRBV6-3 to TRBJ2-1; 10 nucleotides agree with TRBD1. This CDR3 has 15 amino acids. Germline trimming cut 5 bases from V and 7 bases from J; bases unmatched to any gene: 8. Germline CDR1 and CDR2: MNHEY and SVGEGT. The CDR3 bases that were read are TGTGCCAGCAGTAGGGGGACAGGGGTGAGAAATGAG. Translated: CASSRGTGVRNE. The whole CDR3 region reads CASSRGTGVRNEQFF.